The T cell receptor beta chain under discussion was sequenced for a study of beta chain features in type 1 diabetes. Expressed TCRB transcripts were sequenced after all isolated RNA was converted to cDNA. Assay used: immunoSEQ multiplex PCR; TCRdb lists only in-frame clones, some missing. The repertoire holds some 180,000 clones, with about 13% as singletons. Only a few counts were recorded for this clone. This CDR3 has 14 amino acids. CDR1 is MDHEN and CDR2 is SYDVKM in the germline V gene. V was pared by 7 bases and J by 3 bases, with 13 bases between. The specimen was central memory CD4+ T cells from blood. This chain links TRBV28 with TRBJ1-5; possible D gene TRBD1, 5 bases. The source of this sequence is a woman between 18 and 29 years old in good health. CDR3 sequence (DNA): TGTGCCAGCAACCGGCAGGGTATCAATCAGCCCCAGCATTTT. This codes for CASNRQGINQPQHF.